The present entry profiles one T cell receptor (beta chain) with its context. Its antigen is not identified. The data derive from a study of cytomegalovirus exposure and HLA in healthy donors. Notes on the study in general: TCR beta chains numbering some 150 were designated cytomegalovirus-associated. The majority of TCR sequences were rare, yet some public TCRs appeared in many donors.

Sequenced by immunoSEQ multiplex PCR; TCRdb stores in-frame clones only, minus some. Of some 41,000 clones in the sample, roughly 93% were seen once. The sequence came from a woman between 18 and 30 years old in good health and CMV-seronegative. Sequencing input: PBMCs.

The CDR3 region has the DNA TGTGCCAGCAGTTCCGGGACAGGGGGCGGCAATCAGCCCCAGCATTTT. This sequence encodes CASSSGTGGGNQPQHF. The genes are TRBV27 and TRBJ1-5; 12 bases fit TRBD1. This CDR3 contains 16 residues. The ends lost 4 bases at V and 2 bases at J; junction bases unmatched: 3. CDR1 is MNHEY and CDR2 is SMNVEV in the germline V gene (reference sequence).